Presented here are 25 T cell receptor beta chains from one specimen sequenced in a study of post-analysis software for immune sequencing data. Study-level points and caveats: Elevated frequency relative to controls characterized roughly 5 TRBV segments in patients, TRBV5-6, TRBV5-1 and TRBV20-1 among them.

These receptors are not linked to any known antigen. TCR beta libraries were prepared from cDNA with unique molecular identifiers. TCRdb re-called the PCR reads with MiXCR, one entry per CDR3 protein. The repertoire holds 400,000 to 500,000 distinct CDR3 sequences, with 39% as singletons. The specimen was blood. The receptors were sampled from a girl aged 2 to 10 with multiple sclerosis.

J is TRBJ2-5 and V is TRBV9, with D tentatively TRBD2 (6 bases). V gave up 3 bases and J gave up 5 bases, with 11 bases separating them. CDR1 is SGDLS, CDR2 YYNGEE, per germline. The CDR3 covers 13 residues. Written as DNA, the CDR3 is TGTGCCAGCAGCGATGGGACTCAGGAGACCCAGTACTTC. This translates into CASSDGTQETQYF. Combining the CDR3 with reference TRBV9 and TRBJ2-5 gives the whole variable domain DSGVTQTPKHLITATGQRVTLRCSPRSGDLSVYWYQQSLDQGLQFLIQYYNGEERAKGNILERFSAQQFPDLHSELNLSSLELGDSALYFCASSDGTQETQYFGPGTRLLVL.

The chain combines TRBV28 with TRBJ2-5, with D possibly TRBD1 on 6 matching bases. The J call may be in error: the DNA end matches TRBJ2-7 better. The germline V gene encodes CDR1 MDHEN and CDR2 SYDVKM. The CDR3 loop spans 15 amino acids. The CDR3 loop reads CASSPNYGQPDEQYF. As DNA, the CDR3 is TGTGCCAGCAGTCCGAACTACGGACAGCCCGACGAGCAGTACTTC.

The chain couples TRBV19 to TRBJ2-7, with TRBD1 as a possible D gene (6 bases). This CDR3 contains 15 residues. V dropped 6 bases and J dropped 0 bases, with 15 bases sitting between them. Per the germline V gene, CDR1 is LNHDA and CDR2 is SQIVND (reference sequence). This CDR3 is CASRKGQSNSYEQYF. Here the CDR3 DNA reads TGTGCCAGTAGGAAAGGACAGTCGAACTCCTACGAGCAGTACTTC.

This sequence joins TRBV5-1 and TRBJ2-5; D is undetermined. Trimming took off 3 bases at V and 0 bases at J, with 9 bases between the two ends. Germline V gene data show CDR1 as SGHRS and CDR2 as YFSETQ. This CDR3 has 14 residues. This CDR3 is CASSSLDYQETQYF. Written as DNA, the CDR3 is TGCGCCAGCAGCTCCCTTGACTACCAAGAGACCCAGTACTTC.

This clonotype appeared a few times. The CDR3 here is CATSPRNYNEQFF. The CDR3 DNA sequence: TGTGCCACCAGCCCACGAAATTACAATGAGCAGTTCTTC. The rearrangement links TRBV15 to TRBJ2-1; D not resolved. The CDR3 consists of 13 residues. V shed 5 bases and J shed 4 bases, with 9 bases lying between them. The germline V gene has CDR1 LNHNV and CDR2 YYDKDF (reference sequence).

This clonotype was seen only a few times. The genes are TRBV3-1 and TRBJ2-1, with 8 bases aligning to TRBD2. The CDR3 has 16 residues. Germline CDR1 reads LGHDT; CDR2 reads YNNKEL (reference sequence). V shed 1 base, J shed 5 bases, and the junction held 7 bases outside the gene matches. In DNA, the CDR3 is TGTGCCAGCAGCCAAGTACGGGGGGGCCGGGACAATGAGCAGTTCTTC. It encodes CASSQVRGGRDNEQFF.

The genes are TRBV12-3 or TRBV12-4 and TRBJ2-4; 7 positions agree with TRBD2. The J call may not be correct, given that the DNA end is closer to TRBJ2-7. CDR3 size: 14 residues. CDR3 amino acids: CASSPLAGVGEQYF. As DNA, the CDR3 is TGTGCCAGCAGTCCTCTCGCGGGAGTAGGCGAGCAGTACTTC.

The genes are TRBV12-3 or TRBV12-4 and TRBJ1-4, with 7 bases fitting TRBD1. This CDR3 spans 16 amino acids. V lost 6 bases and J lost 0; bases outside the gene matches: 7. CDR3 sequence reads: CASRGRQGPTNEKLFF. The CDR3, as DNA: TGTGCCAGCAGAGGAAGACAGGGACCAACTAATGAAAAACTGTTTTTT.

The chain links TRBV6-5 to TRBJ2-5; 9 nucleotides match TRBD2. The CDR3 has 13 residues. V was pared by 6 bases and J by 4 bases, with 3 bases of the junction left unmatched. Germline assignment: CDR1 MNHEY and CDR2 SVGAGI. CDR3 amino acids: CASRRGGRETQYF. CDR3 coding DNA: TGTGCCAGCAGGCGGGGGGGCAGAGAGACCCAGTACTTC.

The chain joins TRBV29-1 to TRBJ2-4; D remains ambiguous. Germline-derived CDR1 and CDR2 are SQVTM and ANQGSEA. The CDR3 totals 10 residues. The ends were cut back, 5 bases at V and 7 bases at J, with 6 bases in the middle. CDR3 region: CSVKVNIQYF. The CDR3 coding sequence is TGCAGCGTTAAAGTGAACATTCAGTACTTC. Filled out from reference TRBV29-1 and TRBJ2-4, the complete variable domain reads SAVISQKPSRDICQRGTSLTIQCQVDSQVTMMFWYRQQPGQSLTLIATANQGSEATYESGFVIDKFPISRPNLTFSTLTVSNMSPEDSSIYLCSVKVNIQYFGAGTRLSVL.

The table lists this clonotype with a few counts. The chain joins TRBV27 to TRBJ1-4; D may be TRBD1 (6 bases). The germline CDR1 and CDR2 sequences are MNHEY and SMNVEV (reference sequence). The CDR3 has 14 amino acids. Trimming took 5 bases from V and 10 from J, leaving 17 bases between them. For the CDR3, the DNA is TGTGCCAGCAGTCTAGGGGGGACACGCGGAAAACTGTTTTTT. Translation gives CASSLGGTRGKLFF.

The chain is built from TRBV5-1 and TRBJ1-2, with D tentatively TRBD1 (6 bases). The CDR3 is 14 residues long. Trimming shortened V by 0 bases and J by 8 bases, and 14 bases separated the two germline ends. Germline CDR1 is SGHRS and CDR2 is YFSETQ. CDR3 region: CASSLGTVVNGYTF. The CDR3 DNA reads as TGCGCCAGCAGCTTGGGGACAGTCGTCAACGGCTACACCTTC. The whole variable domain, remainder taken from reference TRBV5-1 and TRBJ1-2, is KAGVTQTPRYLIKTRGQQVTLSCSPISGHRSVSWYQQTPGQGLQFLFEYFSETQRNKGNFPGRFSGRQFSNSRSEMNVSTLELGDSALYLCASSLGTVVNGYTFGSGTRLTVV.

This clonotype was picked up a small number of times. V gene TRBV6-5 combines with J gene TRBJ1-2; TRBD1 matches 9 bases. V lost 7 bases and J lost 5; bases outside the gene matches: 11. This CDR3 has 15 residues. Germline V gene lookup returns CDR1 MNHEY and CDR2 SVGAGI. The CDR3 region is CASNTGGAPGYGYTF. The CDR3 region has the DNA TGTGCCAGCAACACAGGGGGCGCCCCGGGGTATGGCTACACCTTC.

The J gene is TRBJ1-5, the V gene TRBV4-1; tentatively, D is TRBD1 (6 bases). Germline CDR1 is MGHRA and CDR2 is YSYEKL. The CDR3 has 18 residues. The V gene lost 1 base and the J gene lost 2 bases, with 18 bases spanning the gap. This chain's CDR3 is CASSQVFGGQLGNQPQHF. The CDR3 coding sequence is TGCGCCAGCAGCCAAGTATTTGGGGGGCAGCTTGGCAATCAGCCCCAGCATTTT.

As DNA, the CDR3 is TGTGCCAGCAGTTTATGGGGTGACAGGGTATTTCCAAGGCCCCAGCATTTT. It codes for CASSLWGDRVFPRPQHF. V gene TRBV28 combines with J gene TRBJ1-5; 7 bases are a match to TRBD1. Looked up from germline, CDR1 is MDHEN and CDR2 is SYDVKM. The CDR3 length is 17 residues. V lost 0 bases to trimming and J lost 9 bases; unmatched junction nucleotides: 14.

The rearrangement uses TRBV5-1 and TRBJ1-6; TRBD1 agrees at 8 bases. Germline V gene sequence: CDR1 SGHRS, CDR2 YFSETQ. The CDR3 has 16 amino acids. Trimming cost V 5 bases and J 4 bases; bases outside gene matches: 8. This CDR3 is CASRSMGQDYNSPLHF. In DNA form, the CDR3 reads TGCGCCAGCAGGTCCATGGGACAGGATTATAATTCACCCCTCCACTTT.

This chain uses TRBV12-3 or TRBV12-4 with TRBJ2-1; D remains ambiguous. The CDR3 is made up of 15 amino acids. Trimming cost V 3 bases and J 8 bases, with 17 bases left between them. The CDR3 DNA sequence: TGTGCCAGCAGTTTCCGGAGTCGTCCGGAGCATGAGCAGTTCTTC. Its protein is CASSFRSRPEHEQFF.

The chain links TRBV6-1 to TRBJ2-7; possible D gene TRBD1, 6 bases. The CDR3 covers 15 residues. V was clipped by 10 bases and J by 2 bases, with 21 bases between them. Germline V lookup: CDR1 MNHNS, CDR2 SASEGT. CDR3 sequence: CATTPAGGPTYEQYF. CDR3 DNA: TGTGCCACCACCCCGGCTGGGGGCCCAACCTACGAGCAGTACTTC.

The chain employs TRBV6-5 and TRBJ2-3; the D is unclear. The CDR3 contains 14 residues. In germline, CDR1 is MNHEY, CDR2 SVGAGI. Trimming left V 0 bases short and J 7 bases short, with 11 bases between. The CDR3 bases are TGTGCCAGCAGTTACTCGGGCTTGTCGAATACGCAGTATTTT. Translated: CASSYSGLSNTQYF.

The V gene is TRBV5-1, the J gene TRBJ2-1; tentative D call: TRBD2 (5 bases). CDR3 length equals 16 residues. Per germline, CDR1 SGHRS and CDR2 YFSETQ. V shed 1 base and J shed 4 bases, with 15 bases lying between them. In DNA form, the CDR3 reads TGCGCCAGCAGCTTGAGCCCAAATACTAGATACAATGAGCAGTTCTTC. Translated, it gives CASSLSPNTRYNEQFF.

V gene TRBV3-1 combines with J gene TRBJ2-5; TRBD2 is a possible D gene (6 bases). The length of the CDR3 is 16 residues. V dropped 0 bases and J dropped 2 bases, with 13 bases sitting between them. Germline CDR1 is LGHDT and CDR2 is YNNKEL (reference sequence). The CDR3 sequence: CASSQEGRFQQETQYF. CDR3 bases: TGTGCCAGCAGCCAAGAGGGGAGGTTCCAGCAAGAGACCCAGTACTTC.

This clonotype has a handful of counts. The chain uses TRBV7-2 and TRBJ2-3; 12 nucleotides match TRBD1. This CDR3 has 15 amino acids. V lost 5 bases and J lost 7; bases outside the gene matches: 7. Germline-derived CDR1 and CDR2 are SGHTA and FQGNSA. CDR3 in amino acids: CASSQPGTGGHTQYF. DNA of the CDR3: TGTGCCAGCAGCCAGCCCGGGACAGGGGGCCATACGCAGTATTTT.

This clonotype came up a few times. The chain uses TRBV20-1 and TRBJ2-7, with D tentatively TRBD1 (6 bases). The CDR3 totals 12 residues. Germline V gives CDR1 DFQATT, CDR2 SNEGSKA (reference sequence). Trimming took 6 bases from V and 5 from J, leaving 14 bases between them. The CDR3, as DNA: TGCAGTGCAACCGACAGGTCGGACGAGCAGTACTTC. Translation: CSATDRSDEQYF.

The chain couples TRBV7-3 to TRBJ2-3; 11 nucleotides match TRBD2. The ends lost 4 bases at V and 3 bases at J; junction bases unmatched: 6. The CDR3 is 16 amino acids. Per the germline V gene, CDR1 is SGHTA and CDR2 is FQGTGA. CDR3 residues: CASSSGLAGETDTQYF. The CDR3 DNA sequence: TGTGCCAGCAGCTCCGGACTAGCGGGCGAGACAGATACGCAGTATTTT.

V gene TRBV28 combines with J gene TRBJ2-5, with D uncertain. The CDR3 has 12 residues. V lost 6 bases, J lost 2 bases, and 7 bases lay in between. Germline assignment: CDR1 MDHEN and CDR2 SYDVKM. The CDR3 reads CASRFFQETQYF. The CDR3 nucleotides are TGTGCCAGCAGATTCTTTCAAGAGACCCAGTACTTC. Supplemented by reference TRBV28 and TRBJ2-5, the full variable domain reads DVKVTQSSRYLVKRTGEKVFLECVQDMDHENMFWYRQDPGLGLRLIYFSYDVKMKEKGDIPEGYSVSREKKERFSLILESASTNQTSMYLCASRFFQETQYFGPGTRLLVL.